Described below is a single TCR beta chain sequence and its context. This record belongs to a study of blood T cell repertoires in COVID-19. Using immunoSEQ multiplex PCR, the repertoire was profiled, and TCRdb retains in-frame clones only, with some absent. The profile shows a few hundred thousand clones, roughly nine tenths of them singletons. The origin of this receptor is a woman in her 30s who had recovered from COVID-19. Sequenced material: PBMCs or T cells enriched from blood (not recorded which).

The CDR3 sequence: CASSLPSQADYEQYF. CDR3 DNA: TGTGCCAGCAGCTTACCCTCCCAGGCAGACTACGAGCAGTACTTC. The chain combines TRBV7-9 with TRBJ2-7; D remains ambiguous. The CDR3 contains 15 residues. Germline CDR1 is SEHNR and CDR2 is FQNEAQ (reference sequence). Trimming took off 2 bases at V and 3 bases at J, with 14 bases between the two ends.